The 29 T cell receptor beta chains presented below share a single source sample, sequenced in a study of a mutant IDH1 vaccine in newly diagnosed glioma. The antigens these receptors bind are not known. Generated by immunoSEQ multiplex PCR, the TCRdb table keeps only in-frame clones and is missing some. Among some 87,000 clones listed, roughly four fifths were seen once. The time point is: week 47, end of study. All doses held 300 ug of mutant IDH1 20-mer peptide, with topical imiquimod. The sample consisted of PBMCs, taken from a glioma patient whose treatment included an IDH1 peptide vaccine. All receptors derive from a man aged 35 to 55 with glioma.

The CDR3 region is CASRPGGGGANVLTF. CDR3 DNA sequence: TGTGCCAGCAGACCGGGGGGAGGTGGGGCCAACGTCCTGACTTTC. The chain links TRBV5-4 to TRBJ2-6, with 7 nucleotides matching TRBD2. The CDR3 covers 15 residues. In germline, CDR1 is SGHNT, CDR2 YYREEE (reference sequence). The V segment lost 5 bases and the J segment 3 bases; nucleotides outside the gene matches: 5.

The chain employs TRBV4-2 and TRBJ2-2, with unresolved D. V was trimmed by 0 bases and J by 1 base, leaving 3 bases between them. The germline V gene encodes CDR1 LGHNA and CDR2 YNFKEQ. This CDR3 is built from 14 residues. CDR3 amino acids: CASSQDQNTGELFF. CDR3 DNA sequence: TGTGCCAGCAGCCAAGATCAGAACACCGGGGAGCTGTTTTTT.

DNA for the CDR3: TGTGCCAGCAGCCCAGGGGGGACCTCGGGATTCGAGCAGTACTTC. Protein sequence: CASSPGGTSGFEQYF. The chain has TRBV9 and TRBJ2-7; the D gene is possibly TRBD1 (7 bases). Per the germline V gene, CDR1 is SGDLS and CDR2 is YYNGEE. The CDR3 sequence is 15 residues long. V lost 4 bases to trimming and J lost 6 bases, with 20 bases between them. Full variable domain (remainder filled in from reference TRBV9 and TRBJ2-7): DSGVTQTPKHLITATGQRVTLRCSPRSGDLSVYWYQQSLDQGLQFLIQYYNGEERAKGNILERFSAQQFPDLHSELNLSSLELGDSALYFCASSPGGTSGFEQYFGPGTRLTVT.

The genes are TRBV19 and TRBJ2-5; 7 bases line up with TRBD1. This CDR3 is 15 amino acids long. CDR1 and CDR2 from the germline V gene are LNHDA and SQIVND (reference sequence). The junction had 9 bases not matched to a gene; V was cut back by 6 bases and J by 2 bases. The CDR3 coding sequence is TGTGCCAGTAGAGGCATCGGGACAGTACAAGAGACCCAGTACTTC. Its protein is CASRGIGTVQETQYF.

V usage is TRBV27 and J usage is TRBJ2-1, with a weak D call TRBD2 (5 bases). The V and J ends lost 5 bases and 9 bases respectively, with 8 bases between them. The CDR3 has 11 residues. Looked up from germline, CDR1 is MNHEY and CDR2 is SMNVEV (reference sequence). CDR3 sequence: CASSARGEQFF. The CDR3 DNA reads TGTGCCAGCAGTGCCCGGGGTGAGCAGTTCTTC.

The V gene is TRBV9, the J gene TRBJ1-1; D is unresolved. Trimming removed 4 bases at V and 1 base at J, with 8 bases between. CDR3 length: 13 residues. The germline V gene has CDR1 SGDLS and CDR2 YYNGEE. The CDR3 nucleotides read TGTGCCAGCAGCTCCCTAGGGAACACTGAAGCTTTCTTT. Translated: CASSSLGNTEAFF.

DNA for the CDR3: TGTGCCAGCAGCGATCGCGGGGGGGGGATGACCCAGCATTTT. As protein: CASSDRGGGMTQHF. The V call is TRBV7-2, the J call TRBJ1-5, with D possibly being TRBD1 (5 bases). The CDR3 has 14 amino acids. Trimming stripped 5 bases from V and 11 bases from J, with 19 bases between. The germline V gene encodes CDR1 SGHTA and CDR2 FQGNSA. The full variable domain, completed using reference TRBV7-2 and TRBJ1-5, is GAGVSQSPSNKVTEKGKDVELRCDPISGHTALYWYRQSLGQGLEFLIYFQGNSAPDKSGLPSDRFSAERTGGSVSTLTIQRTQQEDSAVYLCASSDRGGGMTQHFGDGTRLSIL.

This clone was seen only a few times. The rearrangement joins TRBV27 to TRBJ1-5; D not resolved. The germline CDR1 and CDR2 sequences are MNHEY and SMNVEV (reference sequence). The CDR3 loop spans 18 amino acids. The ends were cut back, 8 bases at V and 0 bases at J, with 23 bases in the middle. CDR3 residues: CASQKRTSLSYSNQPQHF. The CDR3 DNA follows: TGTGCCAGCCAAAAAAGGACTTCGCTTAGTTATAGCAATCAGCCCCAGCATTTT.

The chain links TRBV7-9 to TRBJ2-5; D call uncertain. Germline V lookup: CDR1 SEHNR, CDR2 FQNEAQ (reference sequence). Trimming removed 5 bases from V and 5 bases from J, with 6 bases in between. The length of the CDR3 is 11 residues. The CDR3 nucleotides are TGTGCCAGCAGCGGGATGGAGACCCAGTACTTC. The encoded protein is CASSGMETQYF.

V is TRBV6-1 and J is TRBJ1-1; D is uncertain. CDR3 length equals 13 residues. From germline, CDR1 is MNHNS and CDR2 SASEGT. V shed 6 bases and J shed 1 base, with 9 bases lying between them. The CDR3, as DNA: TGTGCCAGCAGCGTTGGGGAGAACACTGAAGCTTTCTTT. Residues: CASSVGENTEAFF.

The rearrangement links TRBV10-1 to TRBJ2-7; D remains unclear. In germline, CDR1 is WNHNN, CDR2 SYGVQD (reference sequence). The CDR3 sequence is 18 residues long. V lost 0 bases, J lost 2 bases, and 20 bases lay in between. The CDR3 nucleotides read TGCGCCAGCAGTGAGTCCCTGGGGATTGGGATTGGGGCCTACGAGCAGTACTTC. Its translation: CASSESLGIGIGAYEQYF.

Worth noting for this clone: The same CDR3 can be traced to other DNA sequences in this sample. This sequence joins TRBV30 and TRBJ2-1, with TRBD2 identical over 10 bases. Germline V CDR1 and CDR2: GTSNPN, SVGIG (reference sequence). The junction had 4 bases not matched to a gene; V was cut back by 0 bases and J by 5 bases. The CDR3 is 15 amino acids. The CDR3 nucleotides read TGTGCCTGGAGTGTAGGGCTAGCGGGGGACAATGAGCAGTTCTTC. Translating gives CAWSVGLAGDNEQFF.

V and J are TRBV7-2 and TRBJ1-4, with 9 bases fitting TRBD1. This CDR3 comprises 14 residues. Trimming at V came to 4 bases and at J to 5 bases, leaving 2 bases not matched to a gene. Germline assignment: CDR1 SGHTA and CDR2 FQGNSA. CDR3 bases: TGTGCCAGCAGCTCCGGGACAGGGAATGAAAAACTGTTTTTT. This gives the protein CASSSGTGNEKLFF. The full variable domain, completed using reference TRBV7-2 and TRBJ1-4, is GAGVSQSPSNKVTEKGKDVELRCDPISGHTALYWYRQSLGQGLEFLIYFQGNSAPDKSGLPSDRFSAERTGGSVSTLTIQRTQQEDSAVYLCASSSGTGNEKLFFGSGTQLSVL.

This sequence joins TRBV18 and TRBJ2-5, with D perhaps given as TRBD1 or TRBD2 (6 bases each). The CDR3 has 16 amino acids. V was clipped by 3 bases and J by 1 base, with 15 bases between them. Germline loops: CDR1 KGHSH, CDR2 LQKENI. CDR3 residues: CASSPLPGAPQETQYF. CDR3 bases: TGTGCCAGCTCACCGCTGCCGGGGGCACCCCAAGAGACCCAGTACTTC.

The chain joins TRBV19 to TRBJ1-5, with D tentatively TRBD1 (5 bases). The CDR3 length is 18 residues. CDR1 and CDR2 (germline): LNHDA, SQIVND (reference sequence). V was shortened by 2 bases and J by 0 bases, with 17 bases between the two germline ends. The CDR3 protein is CASSISGHLTYSNQPQHF. CDR3 nucleotides: TGTGCCAGTAGTATATCCGGACACCTTACCTATAGCAATCAGCCCCAGCATTTT.

The J gene is TRBJ2-5, the V gene TRBV15, with 7 bases matching TRBD1. CDR3 length: 16 residues. Germline V gene lookup returns CDR1 LNHNV and CDR2 YYDKDF (reference sequence). J lost 2 bases, V lost 5 bases, and 11 bases had no gene match. The CDR3 DNA is TGTGCCACCAGCCGTCTGATTGACAGGGCACAAGAGACCCAGTACTTC. Translated, it gives CATSRLIDRAQETQYF.

CDR3 nucleotide sequence: TGTGCCAGCTCAAATAGCGGGAAAGAGACCCAGTACTTC. Translation: CASSNSGKETQYF. The chain joins TRBV18 to TRBJ2-5, with 8 bases fitting TRBD2. The CDR3 loop spans 13 amino acids. Trimming removed 5 bases from V and 3 bases from J; junction bases left unmatched: 2. Germline CDR1 is KGHSH and CDR2 is LQKENI.

The J gene is TRBJ2-7, the V gene TRBV19; D is perhaps TRBD1 (6 bases). This CDR3 has 15 amino acids. Deletions cut 5 bases from V and 1 base from J, with 15 bases between. The germline V gene encodes CDR1 LNHDA and CDR2 SQIVND (reference sequence). The CDR3 sequence is CASSQPGTPSYEQYF. CDR3 nucleotides: TGTGCCAGTAGTCAACCCGGGACACCTTCCTACGAGCAGTACTTC.

This chain connects TRBV20-1 to TRBJ2-1; 8 positions match TRBD1. V trimming: 2 bases; J trimming: 14 bases; junction bases outside the gene matches: 2. Germline assignment: CDR1 DFQATT and CDR2 SNEGSKA (reference sequence). The CDR3 totals 10 residues. The chain's CDR3 is CSARSGQEFF. The CDR3 nucleotides read TGCAGTGCTAGATCGGGACAGGAGTTCTTC.

This chain links TRBV11-2 with TRBJ1-2; D uncertain. The CDR3 is 14 residues long. Germline V gives CDR1 SGHAT, CDR2 FQNNGV. V lost 1 base and J 5 bases, leaving 11 bases between the germline ends. The CDR3 DNA reads TGTGCCAGCAGCTTAGGGGCAGCCTTATATGGCTACACCTTC. Translation: CASSLGAALYGYTF.

This chain connects TRBV10-3 to TRBJ1-3; D gene unclear. Per germline, CDR1 ENHRY and CDR2 SYGVKD. The CDR3 extends over 11 amino acids. V was shortened by 7 bases and J by 0 bases, with 1 base between the two germline ends. CDR3: CAITSGNTIYF. Here the CDR3 DNA reads TGTGCCATCACCTCTGGAAACACCATATATTTT.

This chain joins TRBV19 and TRBJ1-1; D gene ambiguous. CDR3 size: 12 residues. The germline V gene has CDR1 LNHDA and CDR2 SQIVND (reference sequence). The ends were cut back, 4 bases at V and 4 bases at J, with 7 bases in the middle. The CDR3 DNA follows: TGTGCCAGTAGTAGGGAGGTCACTGAAGCTTTCTTT. It specifies CASSREVTEAFF.

For the CDR3, the DNA is TGTGCCAGCAGCGTAGGTTTGCCACCGGATACGCAGTATTTT. Translating it yields CASSVGLPPDTQYF. The rearrangement links TRBV9 to TRBJ2-3; no definite D call. The CDR3 length is 14 residues. Trimming took 0 bases from V and 6 from J, leaving 11 bases between them. Germline values: CDR1 SGDLS, CDR2 YYNGEE.

The chain combines TRBV6-5 with TRBJ1-2; D gene ambiguous. Deletions cut 5 bases from V and 4 bases from J, with 17 bases between. CDR3 length equals 15 residues. Germline CDR1 and CDR2: MNHEY and SVGAGI. The CDR3 loop reads CASSPLYPVSYGYTF. CDR3 in DNA: TGTGCCAGCAGTCCCCTCTACCCCGTCTCCTATGGCTACACCTTC.

The chain joins TRBV30 to TRBJ1-1; no clear D gene. The CDR3 is 12 amino acids. The V end was cut by 4 bases, the J end by 13 bases, with 19 bases between. CDR1 is GTSNPN and CDR2 is SVGIG in the germline V gene (reference sequence). CDR3 residues: CAWTLVASKLFF. In DNA form, the CDR3 reads TGTGCCTGGACCCTGGTGGCTTCGAAGCTTTTCTTT.

V gene TRBV7-3 combines with J gene TRBJ1-4, with no clear D. This CDR3 spans 14 amino acids. The V gene's germline CDR1 is SGHTA and CDR2 FQGTGA. The V end lost 2 bases, the J end lost 0 bases, and 4 bases lay between the germline ends. The CDR3 sequence: CASSLDATNEKLFF. The CDR3 nucleotides read TGTGCCAGCAGCTTAGACGCAACTAATGAAAAACTGTTTTTT.

A few counts support this clone. The chain has TRBV9 and TRBJ1-1; D gene uncertain. CDR3 length equals 19 residues. Germline V gene lookup returns CDR1 SGDLS and CDR2 YYNGEE. V lost 0 bases and J 8 bases, leaving 29 bases between the germline ends. The CDR3 DNA follows: TGTGCCAGCAGCGTAGCTCCCACCTTCACGGGTCAGGAGGTTAAAGAAGCTTTCTTT. It specifies CASSVAPTFTGQEVKEAFF.

The chain carries TRBV27 and TRBJ2-1; the match to TRBD1 covers 10 bases. This CDR3 is 15 amino acids long. V lost 2 bases, J lost 14 bases, and 12 bases stayed unmatched. Germline CDR1 reads MNHEY; CDR2 reads SMNVEV (reference sequence). The CDR3 loop reads CASSLGSGQGSVEFF. The CDR3 DNA is TGTGCCAGCAGTTTAGGATCGGGACAGGGGAGCGTTGAGTTCTTC.

For the CDR3, the DNA is TGTGCCAGCAGCTTTTCCGTACAGGGACCTAATCAGCCCCAGCATTTT. The encoded protein is CASSFSVQGPNQPQHF. The V gene is TRBV5-6, the J gene TRBJ1-5; tentative D call: TRBD1 (6 bases). The CDR3 has 16 amino acids. CDR1 SGHDT and CDR2 YYEEEE come from the germline V gene. Trimming left V 2 bases short and J 4 bases short, with 16 bases between. The full variable domain, with the rest looked up from reference TRBV5-6 and TRBJ1-5, is DAGVTQSPTHLIKTRGQQVTLRCSPKSGHDTVSWYQQALGQGPQFIFQYYEEEERQRGNFPDRFSGHQFPNYSSELNVNALLLGDSALYLCASSFSVQGPNQPQHFGDGTRLSIL.